These 28 T cell receptor beta chains were sequenced from one sample in a study of T cell responses to AZD1222 COVID-19 vaccine. Measured with immunoSEQ multiplex PCR; TCRdb has only the in-frame clones, and not every one. The top ten clones hold approximately 3.6% of a sample with tens of thousands of clones, around three quarters of them seen once. This sample comprised peripheral blood, obtained on day 0 of AZD1222 vaccination. The receptors were gathered from an adult in good health.

This clone turned up a few times. The chain couples TRBV7-9 to TRBJ1-2, with D perhaps TRBD1 (5 bases). V gave up 5 bases and J gave up 8 bases, with 21 bases separating them. The germline CDR1 and CDR2 sequences are SEHNR and FQNEAQ (reference sequence). The CDR3 consists of 15 residues. The CDR3 loop reads CASSPHPGTAYGYTF. The CDR3 nucleotides are TGTGCCAGCAGCCCACACCCCGGGACGGCCTACGGCTACACCTTC.

This chain connects TRBV7-6 to TRBJ2-7; 9 nucleotides match TRBD1. V was clipped by 5 bases and J by 0 bases; unmatched bases: 5. Per the germline V gene, CDR1 is SGHVS and CDR2 is FNYEAQ. This CDR3 is 15 amino acids long. The CDR3 DNA follows: TGTGCCAGCAGCAAGGGACAGGGCCCCTCCTACGAGCAGTACTTC. This sequence encodes CASSKGQGPSYEQYF.

The rearrangement links TRBV19 to TRBJ2-3, with D tentatively TRBD1 or TRBD2 (5 bases each). The germline V and J ends were trimmed by 5 bases and 6 bases, with 18 bases remaining between them. Germline V gives CDR1 LNHDA, CDR2 SQIVND (reference sequence). The CDR3 runs to 15 residues. The chain's CDR3 is CASSSSGTRGDTQYF. CDR3 nucleotides: TGTGCCAGTAGTTCATCCGGGACCCGAGGGGATACGCAGTATTTT.

Written as DNA, the CDR3 is TGTGCCAGCAGTGACCGGGACAGACCACTTTCACCCCTCCACTTT. Residues: CASSDRDRPLSPLHF. J is TRBJ1-6 and V is TRBV6-1, with TRBD1 matching over 7 bases. With V trimmed by 3 bases and J by 9 bases, 8 bases remained unmatched. Germline V gives CDR1 MNHNS, CDR2 SASEGT. This CDR3 has 15 residues.

The count of this clone is one. This chain uses TRBV6-5 with TRBJ2-2; 7 nucleotides match TRBD2. The CDR3 spans 13 residues. CDR1 is MNHEY and CDR2 is SVGAGI in the germline V gene. With V trimmed by 8 bases and J by 1 base, 1 base remained unmatched. As DNA, the CDR3 is TGTGCCAGCGGGGGGGAGAACACCGGGGAGCTGTTTTTT. It specifies CASGGENTGELFF.

The rearrangement links TRBV30 to TRBJ2-1; a possible D gene is TRBD2 (5 bases). This CDR3 region has 13 residues. CDR1 GTSNPN and CDR2 SVGIG come from the germline V gene (reference sequence). V was cut by 0 bases and J by 15 bases, with 18 bases left in between. The CDR3 sequence is CAWSVTGLGRRFF. DNA for the CDR3: TGTGCCTGGAGTGTAACCGGACTCGGTAGACGGTTCTTC.

The rearrangement uses TRBV25-1 and TRBJ2-5; D perhaps matches TRBD2 (6 bases). Deletions cut 5 bases from V and 3 bases from J, with 10 bases between. CDR1 is MGHDK and CDR2 is SYGVNS in the germline V gene. The CDR3 covers 13 residues. CDR3 nucleotides: TGTGCCAGCAGTCTAGGAGGGGAAGAGACCCAGTACTTC. Its protein is CASSLGGEETQYF.

J is TRBJ2-7 and V is TRBV6-6; unclear D gene. Germline V lookup: CDR1 MNHNY, CDR2 SVGAGI (reference sequence). The CDR3 sequence is 11 residues long. Deletions cut 4 bases from V and 5 bases from J, with 6 bases between. The CDR3 DNA follows: TGTGCCAGCAGTTCCCGAGACGAGCAGTACTTC. This translates into CASSSRDEQYF.

V and J are TRBV7-2 and TRBJ1-2; 8 positions match TRBD1. The CDR3 spans 15 residues. CDR1 and CDR2 from the germline V gene are SGHTA and FQGNSA. V lost 5 bases, J lost 8 bases, and 13 bases stayed unmatched. As DNA, the CDR3 is TGTGCCAGCAGCCCCAGGACAGGGTGGAAGGGCGGCTACACCTTC. This encodes CASSPRTGWKGGYTF.

Only a few counts were recorded for this clone. The gene calls are TRBV7-9 and TRBJ2-7; the D gene could be TRBD1 or TRBD2 (6 bases each). This CDR3 is 17 amino acids long. Deletions cut 1 base from V and 5 bases from J, with 21 bases between. CDR1 and CDR2 (germline): SEHNR, FQNEAQ (reference sequence). DNA of the CDR3: TGTGCCAGCAGCTTAGGATCGGGGGCAGGGTCCGAGGACGAGCAGTACTTC. Encoded protein: CASSLGSGAGSEDEQYF.

V and J are TRBV4-1 and TRBJ1-3, with 8 bases matching TRBD1. Germline values: CDR1 MGHRA, CDR2 YSYEKL. This CDR3 has 18 amino acids. The V gene end was trimmed by 0 bases and the J gene end by 1 base; junction bases not matched to a gene: 8. In DNA, the CDR3 is TGCGCCAGCAGCCAAGATGGGGGGACAGGTTTTTCTGGAAACACCATATATTTT. It translates to CASSQDGGTGFSGNTIYF.

This clone was seen only a few times. The chain carries TRBV7-9 and TRBJ1-4; TRBD1 matches at 9 bases. The CDR3 is made up of 15 amino acids. Germline trimming cut 4 bases from V and 6 bases from J; bases unmatched to any gene: 6. Germline values: CDR1 SEHNR, CDR2 FQNEAQ (reference sequence). CDR3 DNA: TGTGCCAGCAGCTCCCCGACAGGGGGGGATGAAAAACTGTTTTTT. Its translation is CASSSPTGGDEKLFF.

The V gene is TRBV19, the J gene TRBJ2-2, with D tentatively TRBD1 (5 bases). V was shortened by 7 bases and J by 0 bases, with 12 bases between the two germline ends. Per the germline V gene, CDR1 is LNHDA and CDR2 is SQIVND (reference sequence). CDR3 length: 15 amino acids. CDR3 residues: CASTTDSANTGELFF. The CDR3 DNA sequence: TGTGCCAGTACGACAGACTCCGCGAACACCGGGGAGCTGTTTTTT.

This clone has only one observation. This chain links TRBV19 with TRBJ1-1, with 7 bases fitting TRBD1. The CDR3 has 13 amino acids. The germline V gene has CDR1 LNHDA and CDR2 SQIVND (reference sequence). Losses at the gene ends were 6 bases for V and 6 bases for J; bases not matched to a gene: 7. CDR3 sequence: CASSPGGISEAFF. The CDR3 region has the DNA TGTGCCAGTAGCCCAGGGGGAATCTCTGAAGCTTTCTTT.

The chain carries TRBV6-5 and TRBJ1-2, with D perhaps TRBD1 (5 bases). The V gene lost 7 bases and the J gene lost 4 bases, with 16 bases spanning the gap. This CDR3 has 14 amino acids. Germline loops: CDR1 MNHEY, CDR2 SVGAGI. CDR3 sequence reads: CASKRERGAYGYTF. DNA for the CDR3: TGTGCCAGCAAGAGGGAGAGGGGAGCCTATGGCTACACCTTC.

The genes are TRBV14 and TRBJ2-6; D not resolved. The CDR3 extends over 17 amino acids. The V and J ends lost 0 bases and 0 bases respectively, with 9 bases between them. Germline V gene sequence: CDR1 SGHDN, CDR2 FVKESK. In DNA form, the CDR3 reads TGTGCCAGCAGCCAAGATAGTTTCTTCTCTGGGGCCAACGTCCTGACTTTC. This codes for CASSQDSFFSGANVLTF.

This chain links TRBV28 with TRBJ1-2; D remains unclear. V dropped 6 bases and J dropped 0 bases, with 5 bases sitting between them. CDR1 is MDHEN and CDR2 is SYDVKM in the germline V gene. The CDR3 runs 12 residues. CDR3 DNA sequence: TGTGCCAGCAGCTCTACTAACTATGGCTACACCTTC. It encodes CASSSTNYGYTF.

The genes are TRBV5-6 and TRBJ2-1; maybe TRBD2 (5 bases). Germline V gene data show CDR1 as SGHDT and CDR2 as YYEEEE. V was shortened by 2 bases and J by 7 bases, with 19 bases between the two germline ends. This CDR3 region has 16 residues. CDR3 in amino acids: CASSFTEGGRGNEQFF. The DNA of the CDR3 is TGTGCCAGCAGCTTCACCGAAGGAGGCCGGGGAAATGAGCAGTTCTTC.

V and J are TRBV7-2 and TRBJ2-3, with 8 nucleotides matching TRBD2. The CDR3 has 13 residues. In germline, CDR1 is SGHTA, CDR2 FQGNSA. J gave up 11 bases and V 5 bases, and 9 bases lay outside the gene matches. In DNA, the CDR3 is TGTGCCAGCAGCCTGACTAGCGTTTATATGCAGTATTTT. Its protein is CASSLTSVYMQYF. Full variable domain (rest looked up from reference TRBV7-2 and TRBJ2-3): GAGVSQSPSNKVTEKGKDVELRCDPISGHTALYWYRQSLGQGLEFLIYFQGNSAPDKSGLPSDRFSAERTGGSVSTLTIQRTQQEDSAVYLCASSLTSVYMQYFGPGTRLTVL.

The chain combines TRBV5-1 with TRBJ1-3; D unresolved. Germline values: CDR1 SGHRS, CDR2 YFSETQ. V was trimmed by 10 bases and J by 0 bases, leaving 11 bases between them. The length of the CDR3 is 13 residues. DNA for the CDR3: TGCGCCTCTCACCCTCCCTCTGGAAACACCATATATTTT. This encodes CASHPPSGNTIYF.

This clone has just a few counts. The chain uses TRBV11-2 and TRBJ2-5; D call uncertain. Germline CDR1 and CDR2: SGHAT and FQNNGV. The CDR3 extends over 14 amino acids. Trimming took 5 bases from V and 4 from J, leaving 14 bases between them. The CDR3 DNA reads TGTGCCAGCAGCACCCTCAGGCGGATAGAGACCCAGTACTTC. This codes for CASSTLRRIETQYF.

This chain connects TRBV15 to TRBJ1-2, with a tentative D call TRBD1 (5 bases). V was pared by 0 bases and J by 3 bases, with 17 bases between. Germline CDR1 and CDR2: LNHNV and YYDKDF (reference sequence). The CDR3 has 17 residues. CDR3 residues: CATSRDVAGQPHYGYTF. CDR3 sequence (DNA): TGTGCCACCAGCAGAGACGTAGCGGGGCAGCCTCACTATGGCTACACCTTC.

J is TRBJ2-1 and V is TRBV5-1; D is unclear. V was shortened by 1 base and J by 6 bases, with 5 bases between the two germline ends. Germline values: CDR1 SGHRS, CDR2 YFSETQ. The CDR3 has 12 amino acids. The CDR3 sequence is CASSLSLNEQFF. The DNA of the CDR3 is TGCGCCAGCAGCTTGAGTCTCAATGAGCAGTTCTTC.

Remarks on this clone: The sample holds other DNA sequences that translate to the same CDR3. The V call is TRBV4-2, the J call TRBJ1-1; 7 bases are shared with TRBD1. There are 14 residues in the CDR3. V shed 1 base, J shed 3 bases, and the junction held 2 bases outside the gene matches. Germline CDR1 is LGHNA and CDR2 is YNFKEQ. CDR3 in DNA: TGTGCCAGCAGCCAAGTCGGACAGGACACTGAAGCTTTCTTT. Its translation is CASSQVGQDTEAFF.

The gene calls are TRBV27 and TRBJ1-4; D perhaps matches TRBD1 (6 bases). This CDR3 has 17 residues. V dropped 0 bases and J dropped 2 bases, with 13 bases sitting between them. Germline V gives CDR1 MNHEY, CDR2 SMNVEV (reference sequence). CDR3 residues: CASSLSLQGPTNEKLFF. The DNA of the CDR3 is TGTGCCAGCAGTTTATCGCTCCAGGGGCCTACTAATGAAAAACTGTTTTTT.

This chain links TRBV27 with TRBJ2-3; D remains ambiguous. This CDR3 is built from 14 residues. CDR1 MNHEY and CDR2 SMNVEV come from the germline V gene (reference sequence). The V gene lost 10 bases and the J gene lost 2 bases, with 16 bases spanning the gap. Here the CDR3 DNA reads TGTGCCACCTTACCTGGCGGCTACACAGATACGCAGTATTTT. Its protein product is CATLPGGYTDTQYF.

This chain joins TRBV19 and TRBJ2-7, with a weak D call TRBD2 (6 bases). Germline loops: CDR1 LNHDA, CDR2 SQIVND (reference sequence). V was trimmed by 10 bases and J by 1 base, leaving 8 bases between them. The CDR3 covers 11 residues. CDR3 nucleotides: TGTGCCACCGCGGGATCCTACGAGCAGTACTTC. Translating gives CATAGSYEQYF.

This clone was counted a few times. The chain carries TRBV9 and TRBJ2-1; 9 nucleotides match TRBD1. Germline CDR1 reads SGDLS; CDR2 reads YYNGEE. The V gene end was trimmed by 3 bases and the J gene end by 8 bases; junction bases not matched to a gene: 6. CDR3 size: 14 residues. The CDR3, as DNA: TGTGCCAGCAGCGCACAGGGGGCGAGTTATGAGCAGTTCTTC. Translating it yields CASSAQGASYEQFF.